This TCR beta chain was captured in a study of T-cell reconstitution after alpha-beta-depleted transplantation in children. General study results and limits: One year after transplant, T-cell counts and diversity came mostly from newly produced T cells. After transplant, high TCRbeta diversity at day 60 in some patients arose from surviving recipient T cells and thymic progenitors. Expanded graft clones, several hundred of them, were reportedly the source of alpha-beta T cells about two months after transplant.

Unique molecular identifiers featured in how the TCRbeta library was prepared. From the PCR reads, TCRdb called clonotypes with MiXCR, one entry per CDR3 protein. The table lists 450,000 to 600,000 distinct CDR3 sequences, 10% to 15% of them singletons. With regard to this clonotype: The antigen remains undetermined.

CDR1 and CDR2 (germline): LGHNA, YNFKEQ. The V and J ends lost 1 base and 0 bases respectively, with 10 bases between them. The CDR3 extends over 16 amino acids. The TCR comes from a male patient younger than 18 who had a stem cell transplant for acute myeloid leukemia, so the T cells may come from the graft donor. This material consisted of PBMCs, mostly from graft donor cells, taken 360 days after TCRalphabeta/CD19-depleted stem cell transplant. V is TRBV4-2 and J is TRBJ2-1; D is unresolved. The CDR3 coding sequence is TGTGCCAGCAGCCAAGTCCCCCAGCGCTCCTACAATGAGCAGTTCTTC. Protein product: CASSQVPQRSYNEQFF.